The 21 T cell receptor beta chains reported below all come from one sample, sequenced in a study of blood T cell repertoires in COVID-19. Sequencing used immunoSEQ multiplex PCR; TCRdb keeps in-frame clones, though not all of them. Of approximately 210,000 clones listed, about 86% are singletons. Source material: peripheral blood. These receptors all stem from a man aged 18-30 years with active or convalescent COVID-19.

The V and J genes are TRBV11-2 and TRBJ1-2; TRBD1 is a possible D gene (5 bases). Germline values: CDR1 SGHAT, CDR2 FQNNGV. There are 17 residues in the CDR3. V was pared by 5 bases and J by 7 bases, with 26 bases between. The CDR3 DNA reads TGTGCCAGCAGCGCAATGAAGAGACAGCTCCTTTCTGGTGGCTACACCTTC. Amino acids: CASSAMKRQLLSGGYTF.

CDR3 protein: CASSVYAESSNEQFF. DNA for the CDR3: TGTGCCAGCAGCGTATATGCTGAGAGTTCCAATGAGCAGTTCTTC. This chain uses TRBV9 with TRBJ2-1; D gene unclear. CDR1 is SGDLS, CDR2 YYNGEE, per germline. This CDR3 region has 15 residues. V dropped 1 base and J dropped 6 bases, with 14 bases sitting between them.

The count of this clone is one. This chain links TRBV5-1 with TRBJ1-1, with 9 bases lining up with TRBD1. CDR3 length: 15 residues. V dropped 0 bases and J dropped 5; count of bases not matched to a gene: 5. Germline V CDR1 and CDR2: SGHRS, YFSETQ. The CDR3 sequence: CASSLGGQGMTEAFF. The DNA for the CDR3 is TGCGCCAGCAGCTTGGGGGGACAGGGAATGACTGAAGCTTTCTTT.

The chain couples TRBV3-1 (or the pseudogene TRBV3-2) to TRBJ1-1; 9 nucleotides align to TRBD1. Germline CDR1 is LGHDT and CDR2 is YNNKEL (reference sequence). The CDR3 is made up of 17 amino acids. The junction had 14 bases not matched to a gene; V was cut back by 4 bases and J by 5 bases. This CDR3 is CASSPRDLTGGKTEAFF. The CDR3 coding sequence is TGTGCCAGCAGCCCTCGCGATCTAACAGGGGGCAAGACTGAAGCTTTCTTT.

This rearrangement joins TRBV24-1 to TRBJ1-5; D ambiguous. The V end was cut by 2 bases, the J end by 3 bases, with 7 bases between. CDR3 length: 14 amino acids. Germline CDR1 is KGHDR and CDR2 is SFDVKD. DNA for the CDR3: TGTGCCACCAGTGATTGGCAGTCCAATCAGCCCCAGCATTTT. This translates into CATSDWQSNQPQHF.

The J gene is TRBJ1-1, the V gene TRBV9; the D gene is possibly TRBD1 (5 bases). V lost 4 bases and J lost 3, with 19 bases in between. This CDR3 region has 16 residues. Germline lookup yields CDR1 SGDLS and CDR2 YYNGEE. This CDR3 is CASSPRGIRVDTEAFF. The CDR3, as DNA: TGTGCCAGCAGCCCCCGGGGGATAAGGGTCGACACTGAAGCTTTCTTT.

In nucleotides, the CDR3 is TGTGCCAGCAGGAGGATTACAGGGGAGCAGTACTTC. It yields the protein CASRRITGEQYF. The chain is built from TRBV12-3 or TRBV12-4 and TRBJ2-7; maybe TRBD1 (6 bases). V shed 6 bases and J shed 7 bases, with 13 bases lying between them. This CDR3 spans 12 amino acids.

This clone showed up just once. V and J are TRBV30 and TRBJ1-1; TRBD1 aligns across 7 bases. Germline V gene data show CDR1 as GTSNPN and CDR2 as SVGIG (reference sequence). The CDR3 spans 13 residues. J was trimmed by 3 bases and V by 3 bases; bases with no gene match: 4. CDR3 sequence reads: CAWRATGDTEAFF. CDR3 nucleotide sequence: TGTGCCTGGAGGGCAACAGGGGACACTGAAGCTTTCTTT.

The genes are TRBV29-1 and TRBJ2-3; no definite D call. Germline CDR1 and CDR2: SQVTM and ANQGSEA. The CDR3 is made up of 10 amino acids. V was clipped by 7 bases and J by 5 bases, with 7 bases between them. The CDR3 bases are TGCAGCGCGAGAGAAGATACGCAGTATTTT. Protein sequence: CSAREDTQYF.

The CDR3 loop is CASSPGITDTQYF. In DNA, the CDR3 is TGCGCCAGCAGTCCGGGTATAACAGATACGCAGTATTTT. The rearrangement uses TRBV10-1 and TRBJ2-3; D remains ambiguous. Germline CDR1 reads WNHNN; CDR2 reads SYGVQD (reference sequence). Trimming took 5 bases from V and 3 from J, leaving 9 bases between them. This CDR3 is built from 13 residues.

The chain joins TRBV21-1 to TRBJ1-1. TRBV21-1 counts as a pseudogene. The CDR3 extends over 20 amino acids. The CDR3 nucleotides are TGTGCCAGCAGCAAAGTAGACGATTGGAGGATCGTAAAAATGAACACTGAAGCTTTCTTT. Encoded protein: CASSKVDDWRIVKMNTEAFF.

V usage is TRBV7-2 and J usage is TRBJ2-1, with TRBD2 as a possible D gene (6 bases). Germline lookup yields CDR1 SGHTA and CDR2 FQGNSA. V dropped 5 bases and J dropped 3 bases, with 11 bases sitting between them. This CDR3 has 14 residues. CDR3 in amino acids: CASSLRTNYNEQFF. CDR3 nucleotide sequence: TGTGCCAGCAGCCTAAGGACTAACTACAATGAGCAGTTCTTC.

The rearrangement uses TRBV14 and TRBJ2-5; 12 bases match TRBD2. The junction had 5 bases not matched to a gene; V was cut back by 2 bases and J by 10 bases. The CDR3 is 14 amino acids. Germline assignment: CDR1 SGHDN and CDR2 FVKESK. CDR3 DNA: TGTGCCAGCAGCCAAACGACTAGCGGGAGCGGCCAGTACTTC. Protein sequence: CASSQTTSGSGQYF. Complete variable domain (other parts from reference TRBV14 and TRBJ2-5): EAGVTQFPSHSVIEKGQTVTLRCDPISGHDNLYWYRRVMGKEIKFLLHFVKESKQDESGMPNNRFLAERTGGTYSTLKVQPAELEDSGVYFCASSQTTSGSGQYFGPGTRLLVL.

The chain employs TRBV19 and TRBJ2-3; the D gene is possibly TRBD2 (6 bases). Germline values: CDR1 LNHDA, CDR2 SQIVND (reference sequence). Trimming took off 1 base at V and 0 bases at J, with 8 bases between the two ends. The CDR3 has 15 amino acids. The CDR3 here is CASSIGGTSTDTQYF. The DNA for the CDR3 is TGTGCCAGTAGTATAGGCGGGACGAGCACAGATACGCAGTATTTT.

The chain recombines TRBV5-1 with TRBJ1-1; 8 bases line up with TRBD1. The J segment lost 4 bases and the V segment lost 0 bases, leaving 8 bases of the junction unmatched. This CDR3 has 16 amino acids. CDR1 and CDR2 (germline): SGHRS, YFSETQ. The CDR3: CASSLEGQGAGTEAFF. DNA for the CDR3: TGCGCCAGCAGCTTGGAAGGGCAGGGGGCCGGCACTGAAGCTTTCTTT.

This chain joins TRBV19 and TRBJ2-2; tentative D call: TRBD1 (5 bases). V dropped 2 bases and J dropped 2 bases, with 9 bases sitting between them. Germline CDR1 and CDR2: LNHDA and SQIVND (reference sequence). The CDR3 spans 15 residues. The CDR3 spells CASSITGINTGELFF. The CDR3, as DNA: TGTGCCAGTAGTATAACAGGAATAAACACCGGGGAGCTGTTTTTT. The full variable domain, its missing parts supplied by reference TRBV19 and TRBJ2-2, is DGGITQSPKYLFRKEGQNVTLSCEQNLNHDAMYWYRQDPGQGLRLIYYSQIVNDFQKGDIAEGYSVSREKKESFPLTVTSAQKNPTAFYLCASSITGINTGELFFGEGSRLTVL.

The CDR3 loop is CASSYKGTGGYEQYF. CDR3 DNA sequence: TGTGCCAGCAGTTACAAGGGGACAGGGGGCTACGAGCAGTACTTC. J is TRBJ2-7 and V is TRBV6-5, with 11 bases aligning to TRBD1. CDR3 length: 15 residues. The ends lost 2 bases at V and 3 bases at J; junction bases unmatched: 3. Germline V CDR1 and CDR2: MNHEY, SVGAGI.

V usage is TRBV7-8 and J usage is TRBJ2-3, with 12 bases lining up with TRBD2. The CDR3 has 20 residues. CDR1 and CDR2 (germline): SGHVS, FQNEAQ. J was trimmed by 7 bases and V by 0 bases; bases with no gene match: 17. CDR3 sequence (DNA): TGTGCCAGCAGCTTAGCGCGTCTAGTACTAGCGGGAGGAGTTGGGAATACGCAGTATTTT. It codes for CASSLARLVLAGGVGNTQYF.

J is TRBJ1-5 and V is TRBV19; TRBD1 might be the D (6 bases). Per the germline V gene, CDR1 is LNHDA and CDR2 is SQIVND (reference sequence). The CDR3 spans 15 residues. Trimming removed 6 bases from V and 5 bases from J, with 17 bases in between. CDR3 loop: CASRSGTLKDQPQHF. Written as DNA, the CDR3 is TGTGCCAGTAGGTCCGGGACACTAAAGGATCAGCCCCAGCATTTT.

The V and J genes are TRBV10-3 and TRBJ2-2; D is unclear. The V end was cut by 10 bases, the J end by 1 base, with 13 bases between. CDR1 is ENHRY and CDR2 is SYGVKD in the germline V gene. The CDR3 extends over 14 amino acids. The CDR3 here is CATSTLVNTGELFF. Written as DNA, the CDR3 is TGTGCCACCTCGACTCTAGTGAACACCGGGGAGCTGTTTTTT.

This chain links TRBV7-8 with TRBJ2-3; 7 bases line up with TRBD2. The CDR3 runs to 16 residues. V lost 3 bases, J lost 2 bases, and 8 bases stayed unmatched. From germline, CDR1 is SGHVS and CDR2 FQNEAQ. The CDR3, as DNA: TGTGCCAGCAGCTTTTGGACTAGAGGTTCCACAGATACGCAGTATTTT. It specifies CASSFWTRGSTDTQYF.